This T cell receptor (beta chain) comes out of a study of T cell responses to AZD1222 COVID-19 vaccine (dated by TCRdb to about 2021). A note on the overall study: Because spike-specific TCR depth and breadth did not differ between the two schedules, AZD1222 recipients who got a second dose at roughly 4 weeks were pooled with those who got a second dose at roughly 12 weeks. Enrollment into the trials was organized by age into subgroups of 18-55, 56-69 and 70-plus years, and those subgroups contained roughly 140, 27 and 60 TCR-sequenced participants, respectively. A total of about 250 trial participants underwent TCR sequencing, of whom nearly 210 had received two doses of AZD1222 and around 25 had received two doses of the MenACWY control vaccine. Study-level results and caveats: Conclusions about previously exposed vaccinees were limited because only a handful of AZD1222 recipients were SARS-CoV-2 seropositive at baseline. Epitopes outside the regions mutated in the B.1.351 and B.1.1.7 variants were reportedly recognized by nearly half of the unique spike-specific TCRs. The 56-69-year group was small, and its depth increase did not reach significance, likely because of low power. After two AZD1222 doses, both the breadth and the depth of spike-specific TCRs were significantly higher than at day 0 and than in MenACWY recipients. Most participants were white British and females outnumbered males, and the authors suggested that clonal diversity may have been underestimated. Because no samples from the day 14 peak response were available, repertoires could be characterized only after the peak T cell response. The whole spike protein was spanned by vaccine-associated CD4 TCRs, and dominant responses were seen in regions 160-218 and 743-854.

Notes on this clone: What this receptor recognizes is not known. Nothing much larger sits one base from this clone, and base qualities are not available.

V and J lose 0 bases and 8 bases, and a span of 18 bases separates them. The CDR3 has 17 amino acids, counting the end cysteine and phenylalanine. The DNA shown is the 51-base CDR3, in frame from base 1. The germline V gene specifies SGDLS as CDR1 and YYNGEE as CDR2. The time point label, as the study defines it: baseline before first vaccination. The vaccinee samples were drawn from two UK trials, COV001 and COV002, one of which was a single-blind randomized controlled phase 2/3 trial testing AZD1222 (ChAdOx1 nCoV-19) in healthy adults. For TCRbeta chain sequencing, PBMC samples from trial participants were taken at day 0 and at day 28 after the second dose. The CDR3 regions of human TCRbeta chains were analyzed by immunosequencing. For the original study's pipeline: Repertoire TCRs were checked for matches against a reference library of SARS-CoV-2-specific TCRs that had been generated using the MIRA antigen-specificity platform. Breadth meant the fraction of unique TCRs that were SARS-CoV-2-associated, whereas depth meant the fraction of total T cells that were SARS-CoV-2-associated. Using the MIRA data, every spike-specific TCR was mapped to the spike region that the TCR reacted to and assigned to either a CD4 or a CD8 class. Log10-transformed breadth and depth values were compared by one-way ANOVA with Sidak's multiple comparisons tests. TCRdb stores this immuneACCESS table with in-frame sequences only. Part of the clones is absent; in the studies checked, under half of the shortfall reflects unresolved V genes, and no reason is known for the rest. D and trimming were read from the DNA, whereas the V and J calls and clone size are those reported in that table. For this sample there are over 60,000 clones; roughly 87% appear just once. The ten largest clones add up to nearly 25% of the sample.

The clonotype comes from an adult in good health. The sequences come from peripheral blood, collected on day 0 of AZD1222 vaccination. Recombination linked TRBV9 to TRBJ1-6; TRBD1 might be the D gene, on 6 matching bases. The CDR3 in this case is CASSVGRGVDSDSPLHF. The DNA sequence is as follows: TGTGCCAGCAGCGTAGGCAGGGGAGTGGACAGTGATTCACCCCTCCACTTT.